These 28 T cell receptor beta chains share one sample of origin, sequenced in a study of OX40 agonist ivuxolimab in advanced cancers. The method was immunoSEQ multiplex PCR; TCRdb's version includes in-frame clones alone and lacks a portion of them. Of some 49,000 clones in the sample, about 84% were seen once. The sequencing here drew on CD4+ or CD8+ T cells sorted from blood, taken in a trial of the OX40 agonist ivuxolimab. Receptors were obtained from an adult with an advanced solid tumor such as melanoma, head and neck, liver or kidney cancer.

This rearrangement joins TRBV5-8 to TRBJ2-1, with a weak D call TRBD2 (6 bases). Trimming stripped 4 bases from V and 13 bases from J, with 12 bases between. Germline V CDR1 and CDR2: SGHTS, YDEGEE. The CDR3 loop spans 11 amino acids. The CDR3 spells CASSPTSVQFF. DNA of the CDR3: TGTGCCAGCAGCCCGACTAGTGTTCAGTTCTTC.

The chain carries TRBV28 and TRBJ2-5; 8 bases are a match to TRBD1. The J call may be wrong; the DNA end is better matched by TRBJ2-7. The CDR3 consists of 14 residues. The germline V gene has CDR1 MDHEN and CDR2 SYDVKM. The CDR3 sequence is CASRAFDRGYEQYF. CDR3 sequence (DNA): TGTGCCAGCAGGGCCTTCGACAGGGGCTACGAGCAGTACTTC.

The chain's CDR3 is CASSSDLTDEAFF. CDR3 in DNA: TGTGCCAGCAGTTCGGATCTGACAGACGAAGCTTTCTTT. The rearrangement links TRBV5-4 to TRBJ1-1; possible D gene TRBD1, 5 bases. V was cut by 5 bases and J by 8 bases, with 16 bases left in between. Germline V gives CDR1 SGHNT, CDR2 YYREEE (reference sequence). The CDR3 spans 13 residues. Based on the CDR3 plus reference TRBV5-4 and TRBJ1-1, the full variable domain is ETGVTQSPTHLIKTRGQQVTLRCSSQSGHNTVSWYQQALGQGPQFIFQYYREEENGRGNFPPRFSGLQFPNYSSELNVNALELDDSALYLCASSSDLTDEAFFGQGTRLTVV.

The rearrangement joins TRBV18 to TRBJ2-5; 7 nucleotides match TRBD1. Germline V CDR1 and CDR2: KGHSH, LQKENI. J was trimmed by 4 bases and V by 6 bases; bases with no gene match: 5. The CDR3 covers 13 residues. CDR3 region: CASSPDRRETQYF. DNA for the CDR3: TGTGCCAGCTCTCCGGACAGGAGAGAGACCCAGTACTTC.

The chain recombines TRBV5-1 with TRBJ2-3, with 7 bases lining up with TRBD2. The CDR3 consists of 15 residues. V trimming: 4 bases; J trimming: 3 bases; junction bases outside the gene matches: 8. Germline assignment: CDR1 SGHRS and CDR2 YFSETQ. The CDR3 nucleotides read TGCGCCAGCAGCCCTGGGGGAGGGCCGACAGATACGCAGTATTTT. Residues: CASSPGGGPTDTQYF.

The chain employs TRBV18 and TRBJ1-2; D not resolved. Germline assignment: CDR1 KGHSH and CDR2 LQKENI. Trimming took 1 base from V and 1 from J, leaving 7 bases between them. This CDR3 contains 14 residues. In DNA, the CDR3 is TGTGCCAGCTCACCACTGCCAGATAACTATGGCTACACCTTC. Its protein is CASSPLPDNYGYTF.

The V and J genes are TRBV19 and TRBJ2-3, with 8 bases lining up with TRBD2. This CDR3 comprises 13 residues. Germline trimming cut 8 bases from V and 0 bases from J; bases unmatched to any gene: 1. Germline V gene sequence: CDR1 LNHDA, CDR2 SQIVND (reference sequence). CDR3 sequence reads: CASRGGSTDTQYF. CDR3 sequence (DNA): TGTGCCAGTCGGGGGGGCAGCACAGATACGCAGTATTTT.

CDR3 DNA sequence: TGTGCCAGCAGCTTAGACCGCTCTGGGCCCCAGCATTTT. Its translation is CASSLDRSGPQHF. V usage is TRBV7-3 and J usage is TRBJ1-5; the D is unclear. The CDR3 runs 13 residues. The germline V and J ends were trimmed by 2 bases and 9 bases, with 11 bases remaining between them. The germline gives CDR1 SGHTA, CDR2 FQGTGA. The full variable domain, completed using reference TRBV7-3 and TRBJ1-5, is GAGVSQTPSNKVTEKGKYVELRCDPISGHTALYWYRQSLGQGPEFLIYFQGTGAADDSGLPNDRFFAVRPEGSVSTLKIQRTERGDSAVYLCASSLDRSGPQHFGDGTRLSIL.

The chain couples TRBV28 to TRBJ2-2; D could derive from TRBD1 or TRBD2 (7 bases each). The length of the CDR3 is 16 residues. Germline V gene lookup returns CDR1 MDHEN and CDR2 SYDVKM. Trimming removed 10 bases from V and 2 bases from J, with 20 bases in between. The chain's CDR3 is CATSSGGLTNTGELFF. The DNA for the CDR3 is TGTGCCACCTCTTCAGGGGGACTAACCAACACCGGGGAGCTGTTTTTT.

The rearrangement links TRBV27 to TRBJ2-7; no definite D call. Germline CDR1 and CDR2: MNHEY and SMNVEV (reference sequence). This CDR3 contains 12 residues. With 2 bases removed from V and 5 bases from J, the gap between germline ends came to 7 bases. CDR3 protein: CASSLRNHEQYF. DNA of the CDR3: TGTGCCAGCAGTTTAAGAAACCACGAGCAGTACTTC.

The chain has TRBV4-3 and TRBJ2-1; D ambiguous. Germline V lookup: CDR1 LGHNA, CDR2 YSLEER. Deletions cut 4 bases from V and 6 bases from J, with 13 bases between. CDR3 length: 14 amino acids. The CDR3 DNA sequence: TGCGCCAGCAGCCTTGTTGGGGTGAGCAATGAGCAGTTCTTC. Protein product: CASSLVGVSNEQFF.

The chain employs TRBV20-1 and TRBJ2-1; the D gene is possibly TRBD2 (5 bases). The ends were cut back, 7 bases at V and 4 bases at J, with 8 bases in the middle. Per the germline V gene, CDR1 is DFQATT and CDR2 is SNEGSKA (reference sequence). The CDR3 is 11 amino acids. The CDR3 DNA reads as TGCAGTGTACTAGAGTACAATGAGCAGTTCTTC. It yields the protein CSVLEYNEQFF.

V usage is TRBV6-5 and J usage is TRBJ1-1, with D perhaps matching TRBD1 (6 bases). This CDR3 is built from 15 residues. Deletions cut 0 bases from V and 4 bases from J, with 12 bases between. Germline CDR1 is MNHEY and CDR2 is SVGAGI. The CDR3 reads CASSYSNRGGTEAFF. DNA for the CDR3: TGTGCCAGCAGTTACTCGAACCGAGGGGGCACTGAAGCTTTCTTT.

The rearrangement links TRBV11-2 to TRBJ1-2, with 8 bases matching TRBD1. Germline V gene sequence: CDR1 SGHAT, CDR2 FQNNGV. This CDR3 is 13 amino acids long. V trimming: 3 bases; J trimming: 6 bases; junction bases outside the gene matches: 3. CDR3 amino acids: CASSLTGVDGYTF. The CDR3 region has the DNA TGTGCCAGCAGCTTGACAGGGGTCGATGGCTACACCTTC.

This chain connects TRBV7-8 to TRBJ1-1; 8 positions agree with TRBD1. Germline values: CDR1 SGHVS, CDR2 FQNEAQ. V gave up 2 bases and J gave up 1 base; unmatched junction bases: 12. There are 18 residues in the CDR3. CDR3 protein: CASSLRGMTGERNTEAFF. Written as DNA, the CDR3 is TGTGCCAGCAGCTTAAGGGGAATGACAGGGGAACGGAACACTGAAGCTTTCTTT. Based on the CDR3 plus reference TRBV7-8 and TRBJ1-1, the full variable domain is GAGVSQSPRYKVAKRGQDVALRCDPISGHVSLFWYQQALGQGPEFLTYFQNEAQLDKSGLPSDRFFAERPEGSVSTLKIQRTQQEDSAVYLCASSLRGMTGERNTEAFFGQGTRLTVV.

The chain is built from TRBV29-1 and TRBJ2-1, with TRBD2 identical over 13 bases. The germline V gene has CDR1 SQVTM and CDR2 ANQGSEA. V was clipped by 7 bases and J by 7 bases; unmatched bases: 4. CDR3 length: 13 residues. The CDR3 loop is CSGTSGGRNEQFF. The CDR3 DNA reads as TGCAGCGGGACTAGCGGGGGACGGAATGAGCAGTTCTTC.

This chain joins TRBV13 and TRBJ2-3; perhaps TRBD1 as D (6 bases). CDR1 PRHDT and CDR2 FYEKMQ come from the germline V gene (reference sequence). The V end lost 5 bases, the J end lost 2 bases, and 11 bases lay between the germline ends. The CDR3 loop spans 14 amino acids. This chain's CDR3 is CASSRRGDTDTQYF. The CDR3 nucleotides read TGTGCCAGCAGCCGCAGGGGTGACACAGATACGCAGTATTTT.

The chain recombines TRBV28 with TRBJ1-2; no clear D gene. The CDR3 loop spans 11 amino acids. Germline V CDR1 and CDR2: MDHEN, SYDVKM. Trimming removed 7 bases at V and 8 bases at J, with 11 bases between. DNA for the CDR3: TGTGCCAGCACCAGCTCGAGGGGCTACACCTTC. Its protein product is CASTSSRGYTF.

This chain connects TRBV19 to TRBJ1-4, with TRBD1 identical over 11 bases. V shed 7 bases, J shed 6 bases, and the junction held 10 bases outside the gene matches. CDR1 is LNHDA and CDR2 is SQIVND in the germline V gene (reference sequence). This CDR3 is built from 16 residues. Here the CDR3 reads CASTTPGQGAYEKLFF. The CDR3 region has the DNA TGTGCCAGTACTACTCCCGGACAGGGGGCATATGAAAAACTGTTTTTT.

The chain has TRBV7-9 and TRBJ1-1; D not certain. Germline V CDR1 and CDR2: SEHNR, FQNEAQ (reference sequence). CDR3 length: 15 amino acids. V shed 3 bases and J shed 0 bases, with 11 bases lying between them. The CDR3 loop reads CASSFSFALNTEAFF. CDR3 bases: TGTGCCAGCAGCTTTTCTTTCGCCTTGAACACTGAAGCTTTCTTT.

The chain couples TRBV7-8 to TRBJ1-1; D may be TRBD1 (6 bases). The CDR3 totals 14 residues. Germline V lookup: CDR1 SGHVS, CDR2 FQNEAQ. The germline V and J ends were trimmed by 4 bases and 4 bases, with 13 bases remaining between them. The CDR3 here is CASSSQGGGTEAFF. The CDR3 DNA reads TGTGCCAGCAGCTCACAGGGTGGAGGCACTGAAGCTTTCTTT.

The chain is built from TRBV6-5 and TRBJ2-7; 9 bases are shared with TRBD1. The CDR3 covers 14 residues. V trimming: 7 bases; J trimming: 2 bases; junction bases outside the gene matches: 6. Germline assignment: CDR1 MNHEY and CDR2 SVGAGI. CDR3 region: CASTPQGATYEQYF. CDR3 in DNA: TGTGCCAGCACCCCACAGGGGGCCACCTACGAGCAGTACTTC.

In DNA, the CDR3 is TGTGCCAGCTCCCGGGAGCCGGGACAGGGTTCACCCCTCCACTTT. As protein: CASSREPGQGSPLHF. V usage is TRBV18 and J usage is TRBJ1-6, with 9 bases aligning to TRBD1. The CDR3 is made up of 15 amino acids. The V segment lost 6 bases and the J segment 9 bases; nucleotides outside the gene matches: 9. From germline, CDR1 is KGHSH and CDR2 LQKENI.

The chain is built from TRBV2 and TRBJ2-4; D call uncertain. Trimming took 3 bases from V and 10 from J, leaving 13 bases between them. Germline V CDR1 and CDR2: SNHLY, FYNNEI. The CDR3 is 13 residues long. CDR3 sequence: CASSDGWSPIQYF. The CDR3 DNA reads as TGTGCCAGCAGTGATGGGTGGTCTCCAATTCAGTACTTC. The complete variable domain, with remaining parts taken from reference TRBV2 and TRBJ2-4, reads EPEVTQTPSHQVTQMGQEVILRCVPISNHLYFYWYRQILGQKVEFLVSFYNNEISEKSEIFDDQFSVERPDGSNFTLKIRSTKLEDSAMYFCASSDGWSPIQYFGAGTRLSVL.

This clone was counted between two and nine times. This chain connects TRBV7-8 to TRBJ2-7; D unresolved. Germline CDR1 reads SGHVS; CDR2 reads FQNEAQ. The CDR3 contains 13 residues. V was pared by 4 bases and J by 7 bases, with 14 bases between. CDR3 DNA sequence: TGTGCCAGCAGCTCCCGGGTTTCAAGGGAGCAGTACTTC. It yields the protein CASSSRVSREQYF.

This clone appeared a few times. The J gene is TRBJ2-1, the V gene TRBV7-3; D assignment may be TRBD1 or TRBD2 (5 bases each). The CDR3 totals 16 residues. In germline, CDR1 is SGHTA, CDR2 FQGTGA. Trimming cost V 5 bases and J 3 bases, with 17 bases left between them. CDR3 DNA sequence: TGTGCCAGCAGCCCCATGGGGGAGCTTCGCTACAATGAGCAGTTCTTC. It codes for CASSPMGELRYNEQFF.

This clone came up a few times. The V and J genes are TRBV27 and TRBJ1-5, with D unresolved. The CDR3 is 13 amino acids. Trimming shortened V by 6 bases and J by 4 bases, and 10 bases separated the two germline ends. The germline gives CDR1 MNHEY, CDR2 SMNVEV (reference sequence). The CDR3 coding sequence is TGTGCCAGCAGCATAAAGAGGAATCAGCCCCAGCATTTT. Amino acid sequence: CASSIKRNQPQHF.

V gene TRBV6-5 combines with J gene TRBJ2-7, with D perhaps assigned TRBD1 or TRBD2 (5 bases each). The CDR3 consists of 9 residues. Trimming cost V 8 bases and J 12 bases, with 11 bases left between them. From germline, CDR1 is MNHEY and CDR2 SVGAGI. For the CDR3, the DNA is TGTGCCAGCTATGGGACGAGGTACTTC. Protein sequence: CASYGTRYF.